What follows is one T cell receptor (beta chain) and its context. These data belong to a study of blood T cell repertoires in COVID-19. Turning to the study itself: Sample material is recorded as cDNA or gDNA derived from T cells, B-cell-depleted T cells, or PBMCs.

The ends were cut back, 10 bases at V and 2 bases at J, with 17 bases in the middle. Germline V gene sequence: CDR1 MNHEY, CDR2 SVGAGI. The CDR3 is made up of 14 amino acids. Original processing methods: By means of reference gene primer amplification, nucleated cell counts were estimated. The assay was immunoSEQ multiplex PCR, and TCRdb's table has in-frame clones only and misses some. V and J calls and clone size are given by that table; D and trimming were obtained from the DNA. The sample lists under 550,000 clones; about 90% were seen once. Patients of the Seattle cohort, enrolled during active infection, were followed longitudinally.

The receptor was derived from a man aged 18 to 29 with COVID-19, enrolled during active disease. This sequence joins TRBV6-5 and TRBJ2-5; TRBD2 might be the D (5 bases). Sample: peripheral blood. The CDR3, as DNA: TGTGCCACCCTCAAACTAGTTGGGCAAGAGACCCAGTACTTC. Its protein product is CATLKLVGQETQYF.